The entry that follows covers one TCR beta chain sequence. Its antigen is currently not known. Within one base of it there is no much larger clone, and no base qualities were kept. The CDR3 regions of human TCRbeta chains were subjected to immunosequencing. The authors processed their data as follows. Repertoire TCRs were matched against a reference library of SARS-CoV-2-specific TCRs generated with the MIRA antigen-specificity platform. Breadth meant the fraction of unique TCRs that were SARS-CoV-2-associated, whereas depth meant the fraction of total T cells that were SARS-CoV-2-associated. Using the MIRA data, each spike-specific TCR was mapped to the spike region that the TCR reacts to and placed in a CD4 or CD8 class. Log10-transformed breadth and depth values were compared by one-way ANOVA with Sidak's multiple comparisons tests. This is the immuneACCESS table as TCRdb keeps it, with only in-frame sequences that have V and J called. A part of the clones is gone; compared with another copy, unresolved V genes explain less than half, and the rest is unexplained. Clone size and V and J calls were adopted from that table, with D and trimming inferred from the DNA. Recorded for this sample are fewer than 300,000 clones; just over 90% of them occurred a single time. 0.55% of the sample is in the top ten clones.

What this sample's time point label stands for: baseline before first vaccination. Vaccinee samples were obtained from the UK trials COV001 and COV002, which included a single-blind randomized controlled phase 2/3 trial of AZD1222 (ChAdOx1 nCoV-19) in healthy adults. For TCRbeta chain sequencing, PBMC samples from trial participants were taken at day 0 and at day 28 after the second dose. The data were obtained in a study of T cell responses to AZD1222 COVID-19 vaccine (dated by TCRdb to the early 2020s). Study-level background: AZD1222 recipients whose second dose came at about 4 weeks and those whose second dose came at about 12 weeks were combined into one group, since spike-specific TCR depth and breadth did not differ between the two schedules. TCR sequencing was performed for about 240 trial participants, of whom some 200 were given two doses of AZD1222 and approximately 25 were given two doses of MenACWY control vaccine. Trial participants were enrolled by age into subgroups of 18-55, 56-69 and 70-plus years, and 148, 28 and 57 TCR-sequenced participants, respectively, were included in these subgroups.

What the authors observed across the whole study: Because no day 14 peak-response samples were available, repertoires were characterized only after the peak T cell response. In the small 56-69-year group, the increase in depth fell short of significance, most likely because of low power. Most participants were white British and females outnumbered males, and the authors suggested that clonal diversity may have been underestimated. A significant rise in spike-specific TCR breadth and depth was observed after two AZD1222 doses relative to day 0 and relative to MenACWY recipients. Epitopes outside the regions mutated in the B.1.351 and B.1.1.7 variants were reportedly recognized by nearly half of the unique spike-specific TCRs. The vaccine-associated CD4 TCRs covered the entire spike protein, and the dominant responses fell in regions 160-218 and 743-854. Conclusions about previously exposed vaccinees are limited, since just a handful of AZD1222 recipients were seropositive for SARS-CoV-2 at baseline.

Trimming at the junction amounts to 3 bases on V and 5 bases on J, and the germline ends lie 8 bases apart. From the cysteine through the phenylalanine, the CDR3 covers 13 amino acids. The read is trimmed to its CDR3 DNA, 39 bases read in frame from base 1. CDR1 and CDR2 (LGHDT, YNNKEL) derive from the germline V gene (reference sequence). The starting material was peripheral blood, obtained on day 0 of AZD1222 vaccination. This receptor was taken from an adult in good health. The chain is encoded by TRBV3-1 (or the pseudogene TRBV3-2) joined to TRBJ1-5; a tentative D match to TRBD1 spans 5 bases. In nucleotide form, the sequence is TGTGCCAGCAGCCAGGGACCTTATCAGCCCCAGCATTTT. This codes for CASSQGPYQPQHF.